This TCR beta chain was recorded in a study of cytomegalovirus exposure and HLA in healthy donors. The protocol was immunoSEQ multiplex PCR, while the TCRdb copy is restricted to in-frame clones and leaves out a portion. Among roughly 120,000 clones listed, 70% to 90% were seen once. Germline trimming cut 2 bases from V and 10 bases from J; bases unmatched to any gene: 5. CDR3 length: 13 residues. In germline, CDR1 is MNHEY, CDR2 SVGAGI. Sequencing input: PBMCs. The rearrangement links TRBV6-5 to TRBJ2-3; 8 nucleotides match TRBD2. The receptor comes from a man aged 18 to 29 in good health and CMV-seronegative. This chain's CDR3 is CASSYLAGGAQYF. The CDR3, as DNA: TGTGCCAGCAGTTACCTCGCGGGAGGTGCGCAGTATTTT.